These T cell receptor beta chains were read from a single sample in a study of metastatic and nonmetastatic thyroid tumors. TCRdb reanalyzed the PCR reads with MiXCR. This sample yields 18,000 or so clones, of which about 30% are seen a single time; 13% belongs to the top ten. The specimen was tumor tissue. The receptors derive from a female donor with papillary thyroid cancer or a benign thyroid nodule (not recorded which). Some clones in this sample may be carry-over from other donors' samples. Each CDR3 is given with its conserved first and last residue. Fields, in order: J gene, V gene, D gene, clone size, CDR3 protein, CDR3 DNA. The D gene is left open where the match is weak. Where a row states a size, it is once, few, many or the class of an expanded clone; other rows omit it.

>TRBJ2-1|TRBV9|-|many
CASSEALSLGEQFF
TGTGCCAGCAGCGAGGCCCTTTCACTAGGAGAGCAGTTCTTC
>TRBJ2-3|TRBV6-1|TRBD1|few
CASSFGQGADTQYF
TGTGCCAGCAGCTTTGGACAGGGAGCAGATACGCAGTATTTT
>TRBJ2-1|TRBV6-5|-|-
CASSDSGDLNEQFF
TGTGCCAGCAGTGACTCCGGCGATCTCAATGAGCAGTTCTTC
>TRBJ1-5|TRBV6-1|TRBD1|medium-sized
CASSGGTGSGRVSNQPQHF
TGTGCCAGCAGTGGAGGGACAGGGTCGGGAAGAGTAAGCAATCAGCCCCAGCATTTT
>TRBJ1-4|TRBV19|TRBD1|-
CASSRSRGGPNEKLFF
TGTGCCAGTAGTAGATCGCGAGGGGGCCCTAATGAAAAACTGTTTTTT
>TRBJ2-2|TRBV11-2|TRBD2|-
CASSSGLAGVAGELFF
TGTGCCAGCAGCTCCGGGCTAGCGGGAGTGGCCGGGGAGCTGTTTTTT
>TRBJ2-1|TRBV2|TRBD2|few
CASKKLAGGNNEQFF
TGTGCCAGCAAAAAGCTAGCGGGAGGCAACAATGAGCAGTTCTTC
>TRBJ1-6|TRBV12-3/TRBV12-4|-|medium-sized
CASSPEGLWNSPLHF
TGTGCCAGCAGTCCGGAGGGGTTATGGAATTCACCCCTCCACTTT
>TRBJ2-7|TRBV6-2/TRBV6-3|-|many
CASSYFGWKDEQYF
TGTGCCAGCAGTTACTTTGGGTGGAAGGACGAGCAGTACTTC
>TRBJ2-7|TRBV7-2|-|once
CASSLVGGAGHEQYF
TGTGCCAGCAGCTTAGTCGGGGGCGCGGGCCACGAGCAGTACTTC
>TRBJ2-1|TRBV5-4|TRBD2|-
CASSFGAGSPYNEQFF
TGTGCCAGCAGTTTCGGAGCGGGATCACCCTACAATGAGCAGTTCTTC
>TRBJ2-5|TRBV25-1|TRBD1|-
CASNQGTVPQYF
TGTGCCAGCAATCAAGGGACAGTTCCCCAGTACTTC
>TRBJ2-7|TRBV6-2/TRBV6-3|-|few
CASSYSMDSYEQYF
TGTGCCAGCAGTTACTCGATGGACAGCTACGAGCAGTACTTC
>TRBJ2-7|TRBV5-5|-|-
CASSPAPSLGDEQYF
TGTGCCAGCAGCCCTGCGCCCAGTTTAGGAGACGAGCAGTACTTC
>TRBJ2-1|TRBV7-3|-|once
CASSLSPYNEQFF
TGTGCCAGCAGCTTATCACCTTACAATGAGCAGTTCTTC
>TRBJ2-3|TRBV29-1|TRBD2|-
CSAQRGGRVTDTQYF
TGCAGCGCCCAACGGGGAGGGCGGGTCACAGATACGCAGTATTTT
>TRBJ2-3|TRBV7-9|-|many
CASSYQDDADTQYF
TGTGCCAGCAGCTACCAGGATGACGCAGATACGCAGTATTTT
>TRBJ2-2|TRBV6-5|TRBD1|-
CASSSLMTGSTGELFF
TGTGCCAGCAGTTCTCTCATGACAGGGTCCACCGGGGAGCTGTTTTTT
>TRBJ1-1|TRBV27|TRBD1|few
CASSSTGGTEAFF
TGTGCCAGCAGTTCGACAGGGGGCACTGAAGCTTTCTTT
>TRBJ2-1|TRBV11-3|-|many
CASSFERDNEQFF
TGTGCCAGCAGCTTTGAAAGAGACAATGAGCAGTTCTTC
>TRBJ2-3|TRBV11-3|-|once
CASSHGTSTDTQYF
TGTGCCAGCAGCCACGGGACTAGCACAGATACGCAGTATTTT
>TRBJ2-5|TRBV20-1|TRBD2|-
CSAGTRRQETQYF
TGCAGTGCGGGGACTAGAAGGCAAGAGACCCAGTACTTC
>TRBJ2-2|TRBV5-1|TRBD1|-
CASSPGTGGTGELFF
TGCGCCAGCAGTCCCGGGACAGGGGGAACCGGGGAGCTGTTTTTT
>TRBJ1-2|TRBV19|-|-
CAGNYGYTF
TGTGCCGGAAACTATGGCTACACCTTC
>TRBJ2-6|TRBV12-3/TRBV12-4|TRBD1|medium-sized
CASSFDAGTVSGANVLTF
TGTGCCAGCAGTTTTGATGCCGGGACAGTCTCTGGGGCCAACGTCCTGACTTTC
>TRBJ1-2|TRBV12-3/TRBV12-4|-|-
CASSLGPDTTGGYTF
TGTGCCAGCAGTTTGGGCCCGGACACGACGGGTGGCTACACCTTC
>TRBJ2-2|TRBV27|-|-
CASSVVSGVNGELFF
TGTGCCAGCTCTGTTGTCAGCGGAGTAAACGGGGAGCTGTTTTTT
>TRBJ2-7|TRBV28|-|-
CASRTMAGGIYEQYF
TGTGCCAGCAGGACCATGGCCGGAGGAATCTACGAGCAGTACTTC
>TRBJ2-7|TRBV20-1|-|-
CSARLVAKEQYF
TGCAGTGCTAGACTAGTTGCGAAGGAGCAGTACTTC
>TRBJ2-2|TRBV5-4|TRBD1|-
CASSSSGQGAGTGELFF
TGTGCCAGCAGCTCGTCGGGACAGGGGGCCGGCACCGGGGAGCTGTTTTTT
>TRBJ1-6|TRBV20-1|-|-
CSASQQESSPLHF
TGCAGTGCTTCCCAACAGGAATCCTCACCCCTCCACTTT
>TRBJ2-2|TRBV6-1|-|-
CASRGGTAQRTGELFF
TGTGCCAGCAGAGGAGGGACAGCCCAGAGGACCGGGGAGCTGTTTTTT
>TRBJ2-3|TRBV6-2/TRBV6-3|TRBD1|-
CASSSPGQETDTQYF
TGTGCCAGCAGTTCACCGGGACAGGAGACAGATACGCAGTATTTT
>TRBJ2-3|TRBV2|TRBD2|few
CASSASGRGTDTQYF
TGTGCCAGCAGTGCCAGCGGGAGGGGCACAGATACGCAGTATTTT
>TRBJ2-7|TRBV5-1|-|few
CASSYRGSYEQYF
TGCGCCAGCAGCTACCGGGGGTCCTACGAGCAGTACTTC
>TRBJ2-6|TRBV5-1|TRBD2|-
CASRRGLAGVGAGANVLTF
TGCGCCAGCAGGAGGGGGCTAGCGGGAGTCGGGGCTGGGGCCAACGTCCTGACTTTC
>TRBJ2-5|TRBV7-9|-|many
CASSPAQSTLQETQYF
TGTGCCAGCAGTCCAGCTCAGAGCACCCTCCAAGAGACCCAGTACTTC
>TRBJ2-7|TRBV10-1|-|few
CASSESGYSYEQYF
TGCGCCAGCAGTGAGTCGGGGTATTCCTACGAGCAGTACTTC
>TRBJ1-2|TRBV15|-|many
CATSRDKGPDQSYTF
TGTGCCACCAGCAGAGATAAGGGACCAGATCAGAGCTACACCTTC
>TRBJ1-6|TRBV11-1|-|-
CASSLSGGGRVVSPLHF
TGTGCCAGCAGCTTAAGCGGGGGGGGCAGGGTGGTGTCACCCCTCCACTTT
>TRBJ2-7|TRBV11-2|TRBD2|-
CASSSKTSGSVDEQYF
TGTGCCAGCAGCTCGAAGACTAGCGGGAGTGTCGACGAGCAGTACTTC
>TRBJ2-7|TRBV9|-|many
CASSVGSDSYEQYF
TGTGCCAGCAGCGTAGGGTCCGATTCCTACGAGCAGTACTTC
>TRBJ2-1|TRBV12-3/TRBV12-4|-|few
CASSFGQGSYNEQFF
TGTGCCAGCAGTTTTGGGCAGGGCTCCTACAATGAGCAGTTCTTC
>TRBJ2-2|TRBV12-3/TRBV12-4|-|few
CASRPGVQGRTGELFF
TGTGCCAGCAGACCGGGAGTACAGGGCCGAACCGGGGAGCTGTTTTTT
>TRBJ2-1|TRBV13|TRBD2|-
CASSLTGTRGNGQFF
TGTGCCAGCAGCTTAACTGGGACTAGAGGCAATGGGCAGTTCTTC
>TRBJ2-6|TRBV6-1|-|few
CASRTGANVLTF
TGTGCCAGCCGAACAGGGGCCAACGTCCTGACTTTC
>TRBJ2-7|TRBV25-1|TRBD1|medium-sized
CASWPDRVYEQYF
TGTGCCAGCTGGCCGGACAGGGTATACGAGCAGTACTTC
>TRBJ1-2|TRBV14|TRBD1|-
CASSQGQLYGYTF
TGTGCCAGCAGCCAGGGACAGCTCTATGGCTACACCTTC
>TRBJ1-4|TRBV20-1|-|medium-sized
CSARDLGWDEKLFF
TGCAGTGCTAGAGATCTTGGGTGGGACGAAAAACTGTTTTTT
>TRBJ2-7|TRBV6-1|TRBD1|few
CASSRGQVSYEQYF
TGTGCCAGCAGCCGCGGACAGGTCTCCTACGAGCAGTACTTC
>TRBJ1-1|TRBV2|-|-
CASSEQGGKYTEAFF
TGTGCCAGCAGTGAACAGGGAGGTAAATACACTGAAGCTTTCTTT
>TRBJ2-3|TRBV7-6|-|few
CASSLRPGADMQYF
TGTGCCAGTAGCCTGCGGCCGGGGGCAGATATGCAGTATTTT
>TRBJ2-7|TRBV7-9|TRBD1|many
CASSLQGTPYEQYF
TGTGCCAGCAGTTTACAGGGGACCCCCTACGAGCAGTACTTC
>TRBJ2-2|TRBV6-4|-|few
CASSETARAGELFF
TGTGCCAGCAGTGAGACAGCGAGGGCCGGGGAGCTGTTTTTT